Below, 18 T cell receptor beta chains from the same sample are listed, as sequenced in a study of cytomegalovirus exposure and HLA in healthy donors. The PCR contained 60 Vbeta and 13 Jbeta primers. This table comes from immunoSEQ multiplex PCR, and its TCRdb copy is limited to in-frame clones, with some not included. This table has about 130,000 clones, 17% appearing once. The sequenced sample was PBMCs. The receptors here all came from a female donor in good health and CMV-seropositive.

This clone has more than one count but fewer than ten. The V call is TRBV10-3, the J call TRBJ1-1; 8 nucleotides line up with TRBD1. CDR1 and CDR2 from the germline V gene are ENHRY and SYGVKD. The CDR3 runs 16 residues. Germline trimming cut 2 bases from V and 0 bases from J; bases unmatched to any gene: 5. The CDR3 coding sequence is TGTGCCATCAGTGAGGCGGCGACAGGGGTGAACACTGAAGCTTTCTTT. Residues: CAISEAATGVNTEAFF.

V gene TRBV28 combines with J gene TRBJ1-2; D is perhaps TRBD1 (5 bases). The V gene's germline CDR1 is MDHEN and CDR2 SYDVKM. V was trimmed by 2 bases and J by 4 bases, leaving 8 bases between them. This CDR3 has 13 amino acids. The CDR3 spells CASSLRDSYGYTF. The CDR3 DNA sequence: TGTGCCAGCAGTTTACGAGACAGCTATGGCTACACCTTC.

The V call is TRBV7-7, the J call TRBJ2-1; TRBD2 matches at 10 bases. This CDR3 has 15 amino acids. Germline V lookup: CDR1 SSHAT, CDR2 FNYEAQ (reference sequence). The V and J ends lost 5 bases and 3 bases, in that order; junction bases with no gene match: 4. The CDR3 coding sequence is TGTGCCAGCAGCCCACTAGCGGGGATCTACAATGAGCAGTTCTTC. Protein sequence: CASSPLAGIYNEQFF. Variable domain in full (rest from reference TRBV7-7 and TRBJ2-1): GAGVSQSPRYKVTKRGQDVTLRCDPISSHATLYWYQQALGQGPEFLTYFNYEAQPDKSGLPSDRFSAERPEGSISTLTIQRTEQRDSAMYRCASSPLAGIYNEQFFGPGTRLTVL.

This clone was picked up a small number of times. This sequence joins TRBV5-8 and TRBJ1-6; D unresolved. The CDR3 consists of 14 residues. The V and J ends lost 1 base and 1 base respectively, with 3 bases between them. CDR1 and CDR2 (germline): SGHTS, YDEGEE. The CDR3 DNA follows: TGTGCCAGCAGCTTGCCATCCTATAATTCACCCCTCCACTTT. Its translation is CASSLPSYNSPLHF.

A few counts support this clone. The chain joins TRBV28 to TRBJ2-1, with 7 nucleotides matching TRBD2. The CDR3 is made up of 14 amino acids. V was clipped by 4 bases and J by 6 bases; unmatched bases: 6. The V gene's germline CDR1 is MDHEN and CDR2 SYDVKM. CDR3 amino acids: CASSSGGSANEQFF. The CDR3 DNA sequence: TGTGCCAGCAGTTCCGGGGGGTCCGCCAATGAGCAGTTCTTC. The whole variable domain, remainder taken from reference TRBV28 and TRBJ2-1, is DVKVTQSSRYLVKRTGEKVFLECVQDMDHENMFWYRQDPGLGLRLIYFSYDVKMKEKGDIPEGYSVSREKKERFSLILESASTNQTSMYLCASSSGGSANEQFFGPGTRLTVL.

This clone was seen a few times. Here the CDR3 reads CASSGQGGQPQHF. CDR3 bases: TGTGCCAGCAGTGGACAGGGTGGTCAGCCCCAGCATTTT. V is TRBV6-6 and J is TRBJ1-5; 8 bases fit TRBD1. With 5 bases clipped from V and 6 bases from J, the junction kept 3 bases outside the gene matches. CDR3 size: 13 residues. In germline, CDR1 is MNHNY, CDR2 SVGAGI (reference sequence).

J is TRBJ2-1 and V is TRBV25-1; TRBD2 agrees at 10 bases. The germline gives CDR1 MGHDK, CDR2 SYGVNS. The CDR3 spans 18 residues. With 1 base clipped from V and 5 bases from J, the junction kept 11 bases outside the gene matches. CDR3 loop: CASSESSPLAGVDNEQFF. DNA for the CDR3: TGTGCCAGCAGTGAATCTTCTCCGCTAGCGGGGGTGGACAATGAGCAGTTCTTC.

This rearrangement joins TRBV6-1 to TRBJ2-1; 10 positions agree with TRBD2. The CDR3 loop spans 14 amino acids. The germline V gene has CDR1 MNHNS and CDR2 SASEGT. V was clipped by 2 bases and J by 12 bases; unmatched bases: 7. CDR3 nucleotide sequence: TGTGCCAGCAGTGAAATTCTAGCGGGAGTCCTGCAGTTCTTC. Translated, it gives CASSEILAGVLQFF.

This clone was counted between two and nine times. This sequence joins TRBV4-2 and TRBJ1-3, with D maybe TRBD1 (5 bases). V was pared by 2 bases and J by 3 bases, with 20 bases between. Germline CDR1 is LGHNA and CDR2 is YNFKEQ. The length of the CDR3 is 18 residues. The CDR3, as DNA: TGTGCCAGCAGCCAAAGTTGGGGCCGTTTACGGGTTGGAAACACCATATATTTT. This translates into CASSQSWGRLRVGNTIYF.

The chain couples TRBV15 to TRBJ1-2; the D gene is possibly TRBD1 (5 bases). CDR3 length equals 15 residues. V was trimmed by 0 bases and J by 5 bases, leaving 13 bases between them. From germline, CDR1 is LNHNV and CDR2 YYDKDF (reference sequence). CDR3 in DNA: TGTGCCACCAGCAGAGAGAGCGGGGGAGGGTATGGCTACACCTTC. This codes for CATSRESGGGYGYTF.

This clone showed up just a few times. The CDR3 loop reads CASRPTGVSTDTQYF. The CDR3 DNA sequence: TGTGCCAGCAGACCAACGGGAGTCAGCACAGATACGCAGTATTTT. The J gene is TRBJ2-3, the V gene TRBV6-5, with TRBD2 as a possible D gene (6 bases). V was shortened by 6 bases and J by 0 bases, with 13 bases between the two germline ends. This CDR3 comprises 15 residues. Looked up from germline, CDR1 is MNHEY and CDR2 is SVGAGI.

The DNA of the CDR3 is TGTGCCAGCAGCGTAGCGACGGGGGGCCCCTACGAGCAGTACTTC. Its translation: CASSVATGGPYEQYF. The rearrangement links TRBV9 to TRBJ2-7, with a weak D call TRBD2 (7 bases). This CDR3 region has 15 residues. The germline V and J ends were trimmed by 0 bases and 2 bases, with 12 bases remaining between them. Germline V CDR1 and CDR2: SGDLS, YYNGEE.

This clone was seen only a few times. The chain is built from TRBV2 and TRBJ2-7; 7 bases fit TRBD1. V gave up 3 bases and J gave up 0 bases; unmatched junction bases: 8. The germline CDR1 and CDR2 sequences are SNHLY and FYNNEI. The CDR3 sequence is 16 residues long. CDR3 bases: TGTGCCAGCAGTGAGAGGGGACAGTACAGCTCCTACGAGCAGTACTTC. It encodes CASSERGQYSSYEQYF. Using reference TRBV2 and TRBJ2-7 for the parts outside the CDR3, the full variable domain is EPEVTQTPSHQVTQMGQEVILRCVPISNHLYFYWYRQILGQKVEFLVSFYNNEISEKSEIFDDQFSVERPDGSNFTLKIRSTKLEDSAMYFCASSERGQYSSYEQYFGPGTRLTVT.

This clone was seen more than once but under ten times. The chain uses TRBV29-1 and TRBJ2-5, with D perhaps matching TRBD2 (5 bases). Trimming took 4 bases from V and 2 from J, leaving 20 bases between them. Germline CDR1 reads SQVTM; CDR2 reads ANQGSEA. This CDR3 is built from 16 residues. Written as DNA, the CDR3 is TGCAGCGTTGCGGCTTCAGCGCTCGGGATACAAGAGACCCAGTACTTC. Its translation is CSVAASALGIQETQYF.

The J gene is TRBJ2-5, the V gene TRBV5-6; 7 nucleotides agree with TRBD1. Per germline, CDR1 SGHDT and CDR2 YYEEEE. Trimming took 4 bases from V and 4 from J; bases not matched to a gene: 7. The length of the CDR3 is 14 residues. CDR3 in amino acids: CASSVGRGIETQYF. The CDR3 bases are TGTGCCAGCAGCGTCGGCAGGGGGATAGAGACCCAGTACTTC.

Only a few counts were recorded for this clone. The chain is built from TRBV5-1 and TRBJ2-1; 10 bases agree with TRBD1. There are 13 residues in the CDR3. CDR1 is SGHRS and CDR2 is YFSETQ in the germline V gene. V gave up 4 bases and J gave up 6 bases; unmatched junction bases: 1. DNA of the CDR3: TGCGCCAGCAGCCGGACAGGGGGCAATGAGCAGTTCTTC. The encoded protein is CASSRTGGNEQFF.

CDR3 protein: CASSRSGRAGTGELFF. The CDR3, as DNA: TGTGCCAGCAGCCGTAGCGGGAGGGCCGGGACCGGGGAGCTGTTTTTT. The J gene is TRBJ2-2, the V gene TRBV5-4, with 11 bases aligning to TRBD2. V trimming: 4 bases; J trimming: 5 bases; junction bases outside the gene matches: 7. Germline V gene lookup returns CDR1 SGHNT and CDR2 YYREEE (reference sequence). The CDR3 contains 16 residues.

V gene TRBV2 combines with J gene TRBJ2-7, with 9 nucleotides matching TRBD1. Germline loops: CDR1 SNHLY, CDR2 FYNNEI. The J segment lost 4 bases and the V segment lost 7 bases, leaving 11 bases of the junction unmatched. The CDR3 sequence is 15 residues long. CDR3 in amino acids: CASTDPGQGGYEQYF. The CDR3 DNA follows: TGTGCCAGCACTGACCCGGGACAGGGTGGTTACGAGCAGTACTTC. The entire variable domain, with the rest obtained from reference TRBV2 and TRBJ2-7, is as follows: EPEVTQTPSHQVTQMGQEVILRCVPISNHLYFYWYRQILGQKVEFLVSFYNNEISEKSEIFDDQFSVERPDGSNFTLKIRSTKLEDSAMYFCASTDPGQGGYEQYFGPGTRLTVT.